The next 30 T cell receptor beta chains were all read from a single sample in a study of blood T cell repertoires in COVID-19. TCRdb keeps only in-frame clones here, not all; method: immunoSEQ multiplex PCR. The sample has about 150,000 clones, around 82% seen once. The sample was peripheral blood. The receptors were sampled from a human donor with acute or convalescent COVID-19. The donor label of this sample is uncertain.

Worth noting for this clone: Other nucleotide sequences from this sample produce the same CDR3. V and J are TRBV27 and TRBJ1-2, with D tentatively TRBD1 (5 bases). The CDR3 extends over 13 amino acids. The ends were cut back, 3 bases at V and 2 bases at J, with 7 bases in the middle. Per the germline V gene, CDR1 is MNHEY and CDR2 is SMNVEV (reference sequence). The CDR3 loop is CASSFRGNYGYTF. In DNA form, the CDR3 reads TGTGCCAGCAGTTTTCGGGGGAACTATGGCTACACCTTC.

This clone was observed a handful of times. This chain uses TRBV7-9 with TRBJ1-1, with 8 nucleotides matching TRBD1. CDR1 and CDR2 (germline): SEHNR, FQNEAQ (reference sequence). J was trimmed by 1 base and V by 4 bases; bases with no gene match: 11. The CDR3 is 17 residues long. The CDR3 DNA reads as TGTGCCAGCAGCTCGCCCGGACAGGGCTCTTCGAACACTGAAGCTTTCTTT. Amino acids: CASSSPGQGSSNTEAFF. Full variable domain (outside the CDR3, taken from reference TRBV7-9 and TRBJ1-1): DTGVSQNPRHKITKRGQNVTFRCDPISEHNRLYWYRQTLGQGPEFLTYFQNEAQLEKSRLLSDRFSAERPKGSFSTLEIQRTEQGDSAMYLCASSSPGQGSSNTEAFFGQGTRLTVV.

This chain joins TRBV6-5 and TRBJ1-3; tentatively, D is TRBD1 (5 bases). V was pared by 7 bases and J by 4 bases, with 17 bases between. There are 15 residues in the CDR3. In germline, CDR1 is MNHEY, CDR2 SVGAGI. The CDR3 DNA reads TGTGCCAGCATTAATCCAGGGATGGTAGGAAACACCATATATTTT. Encoded protein: CASINPGMVGNTIYF.

The CDR3 coding sequence is TGTGCCTGGGCCCGGGGGGGCATCCATAATTCACCCCTCCACTTT. The encoded protein is CAWARGGIHNSPLHF. The chain combines TRBV30 with TRBJ1-6; maybe TRBD1 (6 bases). Looked up from germline, CDR1 is GTSNPN and CDR2 is SVGIG (reference sequence). The V end lost 5 bases, the J end lost 5 bases, and 16 bases lay between the germline ends. The CDR3 runs 15 residues.

The genes are TRBV12-5 and TRBJ1-5, with TRBD1 as a possible D gene (5 bases). Germline V lookup: CDR1 LGHNT, CDR2 FRNRAP. Trimming stripped 7 bases from V and 5 bases from J, with 9 bases between. The CDR3 runs 12 residues. CDR3 residues: CASAQGDQPQHF. The CDR3 DNA sequence: TGTGCTAGTGCCCAGGGCGATCAGCCCCAGCATTTT.

This clone was detected many times. The chain has TRBV5-4 and TRBJ1-2; D might be TRBD1 (5 bases). Trimming removed 0 bases at V and 5 bases at J, with 8 bases between. CDR1 SGHNT and CDR2 YYREEE come from the germline V gene (reference sequence). The CDR3 is 13 residues long. The CDR3 region is CASSLDQGYGYTF. CDR3 nucleotide sequence: TGTGCCAGCAGCTTGGACCAGGGATATGGCTACACCTTC.

The gene calls are TRBV7-9 and TRBJ2-1; D gene unclear. There are 13 residues in the CDR3. The germline V and J ends were trimmed by 8 bases and 9 bases, with 17 bases remaining between them. The germline gives CDR1 SEHNR, CDR2 FQNEAQ (reference sequence). CDR3 loop: CASPPPYSSEQFF. As DNA, the CDR3 is TGTGCCAGCCCCCCTCCCTATAGCAGTGAGCAGTTCTTC.

The table lists this clone with a few counts. The rearrangement links TRBV5-4 to TRBJ1-1; a weak D match, TRBD1 (5 bases). V lost 6 bases to trimming and J lost 8 bases, with 17 bases between them. Germline values: CDR1 SGHNT, CDR2 YYREEE (reference sequence). The length of the CDR3 is 13 residues. The DNA of the CDR3 is TGTGCCAGCACACAGGACGGCCTTGGAGAAGCTTTCTTT. Translation: CASTQDGLGEAFF.

The rearrangement joins TRBV5-6 to TRBJ2-2, with D tentatively TRBD2 (5 bases). Trimming removed 0 bases from V and 8 bases from J, with 11 bases in between. The CDR3 spans 14 residues. CDR1 and CDR2 (germline): SGHDT, YYEEEE. The DNA of the CDR3 is TGTGCCAGCAGCTTGGATCTCCGGGGTGGGGAGCTGTTTTTT. It codes for CASSLDLRGGELFF.

This clone was found many times. Different DNA sequences within this sample yield the same CDR3. The chain employs TRBV19 and TRBJ1-1, with 7 bases matching TRBD1. The CDR3 covers 13 residues. CDR1 and CDR2 (germline): LNHDA, SQIVND (reference sequence). The V segment lost 4 bases and the J segment 3 bases; nucleotides outside the gene matches: 2. The CDR3 reads CASSTTGDTEAFF. As DNA, the CDR3 is TGTGCCAGTAGTACCACAGGGGACACTGAAGCTTTCTTT.

The gene calls are TRBV15 and TRBJ2-1; D is possibly TRBD2 (7 bases). This CDR3 has 17 amino acids. V was trimmed by 5 bases and J by 2 bases, leaving 19 bases between them. Germline assignment: CDR1 LNHNV and CDR2 YYDKDF (reference sequence). CDR3 sequence (DNA): TGTGCCACCAGCCGAGGTTGGGGGGGCTCTACCTACAATGAGCAGTTCTTC. Its translation: CATSRGWGGSTYNEQFF.

The V call is TRBV7-9, the J call TRBJ2-1, with 9 bases matching TRBD1. Germline V gene lookup returns CDR1 SEHNR and CDR2 FQNEAQ (reference sequence). V shed 2 bases, J shed 10 bases, and the junction held 9 bases outside the gene matches. This CDR3 has 15 residues. The CDR3 region has the DNA TGTGCCAGCAGCTTAAGGGGACAGGGTGAGGGGGAGCAGTTCTTC. Protein product: CASSLRGQGEGEQFF.

The V call is TRBV5-1, the J call TRBJ1-1, with D possibly matching TRBD1 (6 bases). Germline CDR1 is SGHRS and CDR2 is YFSETQ. This CDR3 has 14 amino acids. V lost 1 base, J lost 6 bases, and 13 bases lay in between. CDR3 protein: CASSLSGGPAEAFF. As DNA, the CDR3 is TGCGCCAGCAGCTTGTCGGGGGGCCCCGCTGAAGCTTTCTTT.

The chain couples TRBV28 to TRBJ1-6; 9 bases align to TRBD1. J lost 10 bases, V lost 8 bases, and 15 bases had no gene match. The CDR3 totals 16 residues. Per the germline V gene, CDR1 is MDHEN and CDR2 is SYDVKM. The CDR3 spells CASETSGQGVGSPLHF. The CDR3 region has the DNA TGTGCCAGCGAGACCTCGGGACAGGGCGTCGGCTCACCCCTCCACTTT.

The V gene is TRBV10-2, the J gene TRBJ2-1, with TRBD2 identical over 8 bases. J lost 10 bases, V lost 2 bases, and 4 bases had no gene match. In germline, CDR1 is WSHSY, CDR2 SAAADI. The CDR3 totals 13 residues. CDR3 in amino acids: CASSERGGAEQFF. CDR3 nucleotides: TGCGCCAGCAGTGAGCGGGGGGGAGCGGAGCAGTTCTTC.

V usage is TRBV2 and J usage is TRBJ1-1; 8 bases match TRBD1. The CDR3 length is 12 residues. The germline gives CDR1 SNHLY, CDR2 FYNNEI. The J segment lost 7 bases and the V segment lost 7 bases, leaving 5 bases of the junction unmatched. The CDR3 DNA sequence: TGTGCCAGCACTCGACAGGGGTTTGAAGCTTTCTTT. Its translation: CASTRQGFEAFF.

This clone was found a few times. CDR3 loop: CASSQGLGADTQYF. CDR3 DNA: TGTGCCAGCAGCCAGGGCCTAGGGGCTGATACGCAGTATTTT. This chain connects TRBV2 to TRBJ2-3; D is possibly TRBD1 (5 bases). V was clipped by 6 bases and J by 6 bases, with 16 bases between them. The CDR3 has 14 residues. CDR1 and CDR2 from the germline V gene are SNHLY and FYNNEI.

This clone was observed a single time. The chain is built from TRBV11-3 and TRBJ2-3; 8 nucleotides agree with TRBD2. Germline CDR1 and CDR2: SGHNT and YENEEA. The V gene end was trimmed by 3 bases and the J gene end by 5 bases; junction bases not matched to a gene: 4. This CDR3 is 14 amino acids long. The DNA of the CDR3 is TGTGCCAGCAGCTTCGGGGGGGACCGAGATACGCAGTATTTT. This gives the protein CASSFGGDRDTQYF.

This clone was recorded once. This chain links TRBV5-1 with TRBJ2-7, with 8 positions matching TRBD2. The CDR3 loop spans 16 amino acids. The germline gives CDR1 SGHRS, CDR2 YFSETQ. V shed 3 bases, J shed 0 bases, and the junction held 8 bases outside the gene matches. CDR3 sequence: CASSSSATSASYEQYF. As DNA, the CDR3 is TGCGCCAGCAGCTCGTCGGCGACTAGCGCCTCCTACGAGCAGTACTTC.

The V and J genes are TRBV6-5 and TRBJ2-7, with TRBD1 identical over 10 bases. The CDR3 is 16 amino acids. Germline values: CDR1 MNHEY, CDR2 SVGAGI. V lost 2 bases and J lost 2; bases outside the gene matches: 6. The CDR3 nucleotides are TGTGCCAGCAGTTACGGATCCGGGACAGGGGCCTACGAGCAGTACTTC. It yields the protein CASSYGSGTGAYEQYF.

This clone was counted between two and nine times. The rearrangement links TRBV29-1 to TRBJ1-1; the D is unclear. Trimming shortened V by 7 bases and J by 0 bases, and 15 bases separated the two germline ends. CDR1 and CDR2 from the germline V gene are SQVTM and ANQGSEA. The CDR3 contains 14 residues. The CDR3 loop is CSALPGGLNTEAFF. DNA of the CDR3: TGCAGCGCCCTACCCGGCGGCTTGAACACTGAAGCTTTCTTT.

This rearrangement joins TRBV2 to TRBJ1-1; tentative D call: TRBD1 (5 bases). Germline CDR1 and CDR2: SNHLY and FYNNEI. The CDR3 is 13 amino acids. V was cut by 7 bases and J by 10 bases, with 19 bases left in between. The CDR3 loop reads CASTPSIGGGAFF. Here the CDR3 DNA reads TGTGCCAGCACCCCTTCGATCGGCGGGGGAGCTTTCTTT. The full variable domain, rest sourced from reference TRBV2 and TRBJ1-1, is EPEVTQTPSHQVTQMGQEVILRCVPISNHLYFYWYRQILGQKVEFLVSFYNNEISEKSEIFDDQFSVERPDGSNFTLKIRSTKLEDSAMYFCASTPSIGGGAFFGQGTRLTVV.

The chain couples TRBV6-2 or TRBV6-3 to TRBJ1-2; 9 bases are shared with TRBD1. V lost 2 bases, J lost 4 bases, and 5 bases stayed unmatched. The CDR3 covers 15 residues. Germline CDR1 and CDR2: MNHEY and SVGEGT. CDR3 DNA sequence: TGTGCCAGCAGTTACACCCGGGACAGGGCCTATGGCTACACCTTC. Translation: CASSYTRDRAYGYTF.

V usage is TRBV7-9 and J usage is TRBJ2-1; 8 nucleotides match TRBD2. The CDR3 sequence is 14 residues long. V trimming: 4 bases; J trimming: 9 bases; junction bases outside the gene matches: 8. Germline V gives CDR1 SEHNR, CDR2 FQNEAQ (reference sequence). For the CDR3, the DNA is TGTGCCAGCAGCTCACCGGGACTAGTTTTTGAGCAGTTCTTC. This codes for CASSSPGLVFEQFF.

This clone was counted between two and nine times. V usage is TRBV5-1 and J usage is TRBJ2-2; 9 nucleotides agree with TRBD1. This CDR3 contains 15 residues. J gave up 5 bases and V 4 bases, and 6 bases lay outside the gene matches. Germline V gene data show CDR1 as SGHRS and CDR2 as YFSETQ. The CDR3, as DNA: TGCGCCAGCAGCCCCTTGACAGGGGGAACCGGGGAGCTGTTTTTT. Protein: CASSPLTGGTGELFF. The entire variable domain, with the rest obtained from reference TRBV5-1 and TRBJ2-2, is as follows: KAGVTQTPRYLIKTRGQQVTLSCSPISGHRSVSWYQQTPGQGLQFLFEYFSETQRNKGNFPGRFSGRQFSNSRSEMNVSTLELGDSALYLCASSPLTGGTGELFFGEGSRLTVL.

The chain recombines TRBV29-1 with TRBJ2-1; weak D call: TRBD2 (5 bases). Looked up from germline, CDR1 is SQVTM and CDR2 is ANQGSEA. CDR3 size: 13 residues. The germline V and J ends were trimmed by 3 bases and 0 bases, with 6 bases remaining between them. CDR3: CSVDGISYNEQFF. CDR3 coding DNA: TGCAGCGTTGACGGGATCTCCTACAATGAGCAGTTCTTC.

The rearrangement uses TRBV19 and TRBJ1-1, with D perhaps matching TRBD1 (6 bases). Germline CDR1 is LNHDA and CDR2 is SQIVND (reference sequence). V was shortened by 10 bases and J by 0 bases, with 12 bases between the two germline ends. CDR3 size: 13 residues. CDR3 protein: CATRDILNTEAFF. CDR3 DNA: TGTGCCACTCGGGACATTTTGAACACTGAAGCTTTCTTT.

This clone has only one observation. This chain uses TRBV15 with TRBJ1-5; TRBD1 aligns across 11 bases. Losses at the gene ends were 1 base for V and 6 bases for J; bases not matched to a gene: 8. This CDR3 comprises 17 residues. Looked up from germline, CDR1 is LNHNV and CDR2 is YYDKDF (reference sequence). In DNA, the CDR3 is TGTGCCACCAGCAGAGCCCTCGGACAGGGGGCGCGTCAGCCCCAGCATTTT. Amino acid sequence: CATSRALGQGARQPQHF.

This chain connects TRBV5-1 to TRBJ1-3; 7 bases are a match to TRBD1. V was pared by 0 bases and J by 4 bases, with 7 bases of the junction left unmatched. The germline CDR1 and CDR2 sequences are SGHRS and YFSETQ. This CDR3 is built from 16 residues. Here the CDR3 reads CASSLGATGTGNTIYF. CDR3 bases: TGCGCCAGCAGCTTGGGGGCGACAGGGACCGGAAACACCATATATTTT.

This rearrangement joins TRBV10-2 to TRBJ2-7; D gene uncertain. This CDR3 contains 12 residues. CDR1 WSHSY and CDR2 SAAADI come from the germline V gene. The germline V and J ends were trimmed by 4 bases and 2 bases, with 6 bases remaining between them. The CDR3 sequence is CASSVQTYEQYF. The CDR3 DNA is TGCGCCAGCAGTGTCCAAACCTACGAGCAGTACTTC.